Listed below are T cell receptor beta chains from one sample, sequenced in a study of tumor and adjacent non-tumor tissue in lung cancer. TCRdb analysed the multiplex PCR reads with MiXCR anew, one entry per CDR3 protein. The repertoire holds approximately 110,000 distinct CDR3 sequences, with around 75% as singletons. The source material was lung tumor tissue. These receptors all stem from a woman in her sixties or seventies with non-small cell lung cancer. Each CDR3 is given with its conserved first and last residue. D genes are given only for firm matches. A clone size is listed for some rows: how often the clone was seen (once, few, many), or a class if it is expanded.

d_call,v_call,clone_size,j_call,cdr3_aa,cdr3_nt
.,TRBV6-1,.,TRBJ1-2,CASSETPWRTNYGYTF,TGTGCCAGCAGTGAAACGCCTTGGCGGACTAACTATGGCTACACCTTC
.,TRBV6-5,.,TRBJ1-1,CASCCSPGRGMNTEAFF,TGTGCCAGCTGTTGCTCGCCGGGAAGGGGTATGAACACTGAAGCTTTCTTT
TRBD2,TRBV20-1,.,TRBJ2-1,CSVNPGLAGTYNEQLF,TGCAGTGTTAATCCGGGACTAGCGGGAACCTACAATGAGCAGTTATTC
TRBD2,TRBV20-1,.,TRBJ2-2,CTARGLSAGGPNAGELFF,TGTACTGCTAGGGGGTTGTCAGCGGGAGGGCCTAACGCCGGGGAGCTGTTTTTT
TRBD2,TRBV11-3,.,TRBJ2-1,CIGSLELTSGSHNEQFF,TGTATCGGCAGTTTAGAGTTGACTAGCGGGAGCCACAATGAGCAGTTCTTC
TRBD2,TRBV20-1,many,TRBJ2-1,CSARDDRGDNEQFF,TGCAGTGCTAGAGATGACCGGGGGGACAATGAGCAGTTCTTC
TRBD1,TRBV6-6,.,TRBJ2-2,CASRTGQGGAGELFF,TGTGCCAGTAGAACGGGACAGGGAGGGGCCGGGGAGCTGTTTTTT
.,TRBV11-2,.,TRBJ2-3,CDSSATGKATDTQYF,TGTGACAGCAGCGCCACCGGGAAGGCCACAGATACGCAGTATTTC
.,TRBV28,.,TRBJ1-1,CAISSLPPTYTEAFF,TGTGCCATTAGTTCATTGCCTCCTACCTACACGGAAGCTTTCTTT
.,TRBV12-3/TRBV12-4,medium-sized,TRBJ2-7,CASSIQGTRRIEQYF,TGTGCCAGCAGTATACAGGGGACTAGGAGAATCGAGCAGTACTTC
TRBD1,TRBV5-1,.,TRBJ1-1,CASSLTDRADTEAF,TGCGCCAGCAGCTTGACGGACAGGGCGGACACTGAAGCTTTT
.,TRBV29-1,medium-sized,TRBJ2-3,CSVREFTDTQYF,TGCAGCGTTAGGGAGTTCACAGATACGCAGTATTTT
TRBD1,TRBV20-1,many,TRBJ2-3,CSARDPGGAIGGTDTQYF,TGCAGTGCTAGAGATCCAGGGGGCGCGATCGGGGGCACAGATACGCAGTATTTT
.,TRBV11-2,.,TRBJ1-3,CASCLSGSTIYF,TGTGCCAGCTGCTTGTCTGGAAGCACCATATATTTT
.,TRBV6-5,.,TRBJ1-1,CASSSWDTEAVF,TGTGCCAGCAGTTCCTGGGACACTGAAGCTGTCTTT
TRBD2,TRBV12-3/TRBV12-4,.,TRBJ2-2,CASRGGGSSTGELFF,TGTGCCAGCAGGGGCGGGGGGTCAAGCACCGGGGAACTGTTTTTT
TRBD1,TRBV11-2,.,TRBJ1-5,CACARDSGQPQHF,TGTGCCTGCGCCCGGGACAGCGGTCAGCCCCAGCATTTT
.,TRBV4-1,.,TRBJ1-2,CTSSSKKGPRGYTF,TGCACCAGTAGCTCGAAGAAGGGGCCGAGGGGCTACACCTTC
.,TRBV6-2/TRBV6-3,.,TRBJ1-6,CTRSPNLLGTRSPLHF,TGTACCAGAAGCCCAAACCTCCTCGGAACCCGTTCACCCCTCCACTTT
TRBD2,TRBV11-3,.,TRBJ2-1,CASSQEEGRVGFF,TGTGCCAGCAGCCAAGAGGAGGGGAGGGTTGGGTTTTTC
.,TRBV6-5,.,TRBJ1-6,CASSRSGLASGSPLHF,TGTGCCAGCAGTCGTTCGGGACTAGCTTCAGGCTCACCCCTCCACTTT
.,TRBV11-2,.,TRBJ1-2,CASSLDYRSPYYTF,TGTGCCAGCAGCTTGGACTACAGGTCCCCGTACTACACTTTC
TRBD1,TRBV5-4,.,TRBJ2-3,CASSWDRDDTQYF,TGTGCCAGCAGCTGGGACAGGGACGATACGCAGTATTTT
.,TRBV20-1,few,TRBJ2-2,CSARSKTGKLFF,TGCAGTGCTAGATCGAAGACCGGGAAGCTTTTTTTT
.,TRBV11-2,.,TRBJ2-7,CASSLGANRQYF,TGTGCCAGCAGCCTGGGGGCCAATAGGCAGTATTTC
TRBD2,TRBV20-1,many,TRBJ2-7,CSARPSGTSYEQYF,TGCAGTGCTAGACCTAGCGGGACCTCCTACGAGCAGTACTTC
TRBD2,TRBV5-1,.,TRBJ2-6,CASSEGGSSSGANVLTF,TGCGCCAGCAGCGAGGGAGGGTCCAGCTCTGGGGCCAACGTCCTGACTTTC
.,TRBV11-2,.,TRBJ2-5,CASSLGAGGRGETQYF,TGTGCCAGCAGCTTAGGGGCAGGGGGGCGGGGAGAGACCCAGTACTTC
.,TRBV6-5,.,TRBJ1-5,CASILKHHQPQHF,TGTGCCAGCATCCTCAAGCACCATCAGCCCCAGCATTTT
TRBD2,TRBV5-6,.,TRBJ2-7,CASTPGLGDDEQYF,TGTGCCAGCACACCGGGACTAGGGGACGACGAGCAGTACTTC
.,TRBV4-3,.,TRBJ2-1,CASRHGYRDVPYNEQFF,TGCGCCAGCAGGCATGGATACCGGGACGTGCCCTACAATGAGCAGTTCTTC
TRBD1,TRBV5-5,.,TRBJ1-4,CASSQNRGSANEKLFF,TGTGCCAGCAGTCAGAACAGGGGGTCGGCTAATGAAAAACTGTTTTTT
TRBD1,TRBV4-1,few,TRBJ1-6,CASSQEIQGAANSPLHF,TGCGCCAGCAGCCAAGAAATTCAGGGGGCAGCGAATTCACCCCTCCACTTT
TRBD1,TRBV5-4,.,TRBJ2-5,CASSLFGDRGRETQYF,TGTGCCAGCAGCTTGTTCGGGGACAGGGGAAGGGAGACCCAGTACTTC
.,TRBV6-2/TRBV6-3,.,TRBJ2-3,CASSSGGGARDTQYF,TGTGCCAGCAGTTCGGGTGGGGGGGCCCGAGATACGCAGTATTTT
.,TRBV6-2/TRBV6-3,.,TRBJ1-2,CASTLSAANYGYTF,TGTGCCAGCACCCTATCCGCAGCGAACTATGGCTACACCTTC
TRBD1,TRBV10-3,once,TRBJ2-7,CAISGRGPGGYEQYF,TGTGCCATCAGTGGCAGGGGGCCCGGCGGCTACGAGCAGTACTTC
.,TRBV20-1,.,TRBJ2-3,CCARASDIDTQYF,TGCTGTGCTAGGGCTAGCGATATAGATACGCAGTATTTT
TRBD1,TRBV29-1,many,TRBJ2-7,CSVSTGGSYEQYF,TGCAGCGTGTCCACAGGGGGTTCCTACGAGCAGTACTTC
.,TRBV29-1,.,TRBJ2-5,CSVGGGRETQYF,TGCAGCGTTGGAGGGGGGAGGGAGACCCAGTACTTC
.,TRBV7-9,few,TRBJ2-3,CASSGLLTPESTDTQYF,TGTGCCAGCAGCGGATTACTGACACCCGAAAGCACAGATACGCAGTATTTT
.,TRBV6-2/TRBV6-3,many,TRBJ2-1,CASSGNRLNSYNEQFF,TGTGCCAGCAGTGGGAATAGACTGAACTCCTACAATGAGCAGTTCTTC
.,TRBV5-4,.,TRBJ2-2,CASSLGRSGELFF,TGTGCCAGCAGCTTGGGGCGGAGCGGGGAGCTGTTTTTT
.,TRBV5-5,.,TRBJ2-1,CASSSAKISSREQFF,TGTGCCAGCAGCTCCGCTAAAATTAGCAGTCGCGAGCAGTTCTTC
.,TRBV10-3,.,TRBJ2-7,CASKRGEYDQYF,TGTGCTTCTAAGCGCGGGGAATACGATCAGTACTTC
.,TRBV29-1,.,TRBJ2-3,CNVDPSTDTQYF,TGCAACGTTGATCCCAGCACAGATACGCAGTATTTT
.,TRBV11-2,.,TRBJ2-5,CGSSLVVAGGTEETQYF,.
.,TRBV29-1,once,TRBJ2-7,CNVEGGRNKQYF,TGCAACGTTGAAGGGGGGAGGAACAAGCAGTACTTC
TRBD1,TRBV11-1,large,TRBJ2-1,CASSLLGTGFNEQFF,TGTGCCAGCAGCTTATTGGGGACAGGTTTCAATGAGCAGTTCTTC
TRBD2,TRBV20-1,.,TRBJ2-3,CSVRDQLAGASMDTQYF,TGCAGTGTTAGAGATCAGCTAGCGGGGGCTTCCATGGATACGCAGTATTTT
.,TRBV5-1,.,TRBJ2-1,CACSDGIWGNKQFF,TGCGCCTGCAGTGATGGGATCTGGGGCAATAAGCAGTTCTTC
TRBD1,TRBV11-2,.,TRBJ2-5,CASSVGTGGETWYF,TGTGCCAGCAGCGTCGGGACAGGGGGTGAGACCTGGTACTTC
.,TRBV28,many,TRBJ1-2,CASSLQPAYGYTF,TGTGCCAGCAGTTTGCAACCGGCCTATGGCTACACCTTC
TRBD2,TRBV6-2/TRBV6-3,.,TRBJ2-2,CASSFATSGTWELFF,TGTGCAAGCAGTTTCGCCACTAGCGGGACCTGGGAGCTGTTTTTT
.,TRBV11-2,.,TRBJ2-4,CPSSFPTRGNIQYF,TGTCCAAGCAGCTTCCCCACCAGAGGGAACATTCAGTACTTC
.,TRBV28,.,TRBJ2-6,CASTPRTIFSGSNVLTF,TGTGCCAGCACTCCCCGCACAATTTTCTCTGGGTCCAACGTCCTGACTTTC
TRBD1,TRBV6-5,.,TRBJ1-3,CASIGTGQGRFAGNTIYF,TGTGCCAGCATCGGAACGGGACAGGGGCGTTTTGCTGGAAACACTATATATTTT
.,TRBV7-2,.,TRBJ1-1,CASSPGPLNTEVFF,TGTGCCAGCAGCCCCGGACCCTTGAACACTGAAGTTTTCTTT
.,TRBV20-1,.,TRBJ2-7,CSARIGGNSYEQYF,TGCAGTGCTAGAATCGGGGGTAACTCCTACGAGCAGTACTTC